Listed below are T cell receptor beta chains from one sample, sequenced in a study of blood T cell repertoires in COVID-19. Repertoires were generated with immunoSEQ multiplex PCR, while TCRdb's copy carries only in-frame clones and drops some. The repertoire holds about 140,000 clones, with roughly 86% as singletons. Specimen: peripheral blood. All receptors come from a woman aged 55-70 years with acute or convalescent COVID-19. The conserved cysteine and the conserved F or W are not part of the CDR3 here.

j_call v_call cdr3_aa
TRBJ2-7 TRBV11-2 ASSLAGTGSYEQY
TRBJ1-1 TRBV5-1 ASSLGRDTSNTEAF
TRBJ2-2 TRBV19 ASSIVAGGFGELF
TRBJ2-1 TRBV5-1 ASSNPVGGTYNEQF
TRBJ2-3 TRBV18 ASSPGASTDTQY
TRBJ1-5 TRBV7-9 ASGQGGNQPQH
TRBJ2-7 TRBV4-1 ASSQQEASYEQY
TRBJ1-2 TRBV2 ASSEAARNYGYT
TRBJ1-2 TRBV19 ASSFGQAPYGYT
TRBJ1-2 TRBV29-1 SVERASYGYT
TRBJ2-5 TRBV5-1 ASGGRTQETQY
TRBJ2-1 TRBV5-6 ASSLRLVIGYNEQF
TRBJ2-1 TRBV19 ASRGGTRLINEQF
TRBJ1-1 TRBV23-1 ASSQSRGGAF
TRBJ2-5 TRBV7-9 ASSLGLGGIETQY
TRBJ1-1 TRBV30 AWSQGPHLAF
TRBJ1-3 TRBV11-2 ASSLVLTAGNTIY
TRBJ2-1 TRBV7-9 ASSYTFSYNEQF
TRBJ1-2 TRBV5-4 ASSLDSVYGYT
TRBJ2-5 TRBV7-9 ASSPLSRGETQY
TRBJ2-7 TRBV19 ASREGGGEEEQY
TRBJ2-7 TRBV6-6 ASTRAGWVEQY
TRBJ1-1 TRBV7-6 ASSRMESTAHTEAF
TRBJ1-2 TRBV25-1 ASSESGDNYGYT
TRBJ1-2 TRBV27 ASSTPGGAPYGYT
TRBJ1-2 TRBV3-1/TRBV3-2 ASSQAAGYYGYT
TRBJ2-1 TRBV6-5 ASRTSSYNEQF